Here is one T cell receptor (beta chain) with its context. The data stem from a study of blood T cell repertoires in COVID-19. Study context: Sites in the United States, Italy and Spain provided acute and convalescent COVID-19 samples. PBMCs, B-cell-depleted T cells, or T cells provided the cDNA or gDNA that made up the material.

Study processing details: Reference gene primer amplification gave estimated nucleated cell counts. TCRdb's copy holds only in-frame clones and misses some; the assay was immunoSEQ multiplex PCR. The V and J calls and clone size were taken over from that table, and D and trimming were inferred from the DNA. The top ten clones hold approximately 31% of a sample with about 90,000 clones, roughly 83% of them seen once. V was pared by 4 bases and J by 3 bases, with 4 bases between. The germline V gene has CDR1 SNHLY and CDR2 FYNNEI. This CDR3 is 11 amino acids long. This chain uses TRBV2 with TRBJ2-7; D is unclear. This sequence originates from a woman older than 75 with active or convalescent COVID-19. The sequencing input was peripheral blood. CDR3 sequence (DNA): TGTGCCAGCAGTGCCCTCTACGAGCAGTACTTC. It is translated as CASSALYEQYF.